This T cell receptor beta chain was found in a study of blood T cell repertoires in COVID-19. Whole-study context: The United States, Italy and Spain supplied acute and convalescent COVID-19 samples. Nucleic acid was either cDNA or gDNA, and it came from T cells, B-cell-depleted T cells, or PBMCs.

V lost 3 bases to trimming and J lost 1 base; unmatched junction nucleotides: 6. CDR1 and CDR2 from the germline V gene are SGDLS and YYNGEE. The CDR3 runs 15 residues. Authors' analysis steps: The authors estimated nucleated cell counts from reference gene primer amplification. Repertoires were generated with immunoSEQ multiplex PCR, while TCRdb's copy carries only in-frame clones and drops some. V, J and clone size derive from that table, while D and trimming were established from the DNA sequence. The profile shows approximately 250,000 clones, roughly 84% of them singletons. This sequence joins TRBV9 and TRBJ1-2, with 7 bases that match TRBD1. The sequence was collected from a man in his sixties with acute or convalescent COVID-19. The specimen sequenced was peripheral blood. The CDR3 sequence is CASSEGAWVNYGYTF. CDR3 DNA: TGTGCCAGCAGCGAGGGGGCCTGGGTTAACTATGGCTACACCTTC. The whole variable domain, filled in from reference TRBV9 and TRBJ1-2, reads DSGVTQTPKHLITATGQRVTLRCSPRSGDLSVYWYQQSLDQGLQFLIQYYNGEERAKGNILERFSAQQFPDLHSELNLSSLELGDSALYFCASSEGAWVNYGYTFGSGTRLTVV.